The rows below give T cell receptor beta chains drawn from one sample of a study of T cell responses to AZD1222 COVID-19 vaccine. Assay: immunoSEQ multiplex PCR; the TCRdb copy retains only in-frame clones and omits some. Found here are 100,000 to 150,000 clones, around 87% of them singletons; the top ten hold roughly 10%. The sample was peripheral blood, taken on day 0 of AZD1222 vaccination. These receptors were obtained from an adult in good health. CDR3s include the opening cysteine and the closing phenylalanine or tryptophan. D genes are given only for firm matches. Clone size appears in some rows only: once, few, many, or a class for an expanded clone.

J gene | clone size | D gene | V gene | CDR3 protein | CDR3 DNA
TRBJ1-4 | . | . | TRBV5-6 | CASSSPGTPNEKLFF | TGTGCCAGCAGCTCGCCCGGGACACCTAATGAAAAACTGTTTTTT
TRBJ2-1 | . | . | TRBV7-3 | CASSLREGGEQFF | TGTGCCAGCAGCTTAAGGGAGGGGGGCGAGCAGTTCTTC
TRBJ2-7 | . | TRBD1 | TRBV2 | CASFGQGPYEQYF | TGTGCCAGCTTCGGACAGGGGCCCTACGAGCAGTACTTC
TRBJ1-2 | . | . | TRBV4-1 | CASSQGLRGIDYGYTF | TGCGCCAGCAGCCAAGGGCTTCGTGGCATCGACTATGGCTACACCTTC
TRBJ2-7 | . | . | TRBV11-2 | CASSLTTVFYEQYF | TGTGCCAGCAGTCTTACGACAGTTTTCTACGAGCAGTACTTC
TRBJ2-4 | . | . | TRBV6-5 | CASTSTLDSAEYF | TGTGCCAGCACCTCCACCCTCGACTCGGCGGAGTACTTC
TRBJ2-1 | . | TRBD2 | TRBV24-1 | CATSASGDIYNEQFF | TGTGCCACCAGTGCTAGCGGGGACATCTACAATGAGCAGTTCTTC
TRBJ2-7 | . | . | TRBV6-5 | CASRPGAGPEQYF | TGTGCCAGTCGGCCGGGAGCGGGTCCCGAGCAGTACTTC
TRBJ1-5 | . | . | TRBV27 | CASSWRFNQPQHF | TGTGCCAGCAGTTGGCGATTCAATCAGCCCCAGCATTTT
TRBJ2-1 | . | TRBD1 | TRBV7-2 | CASVQGAPLFDEQFF | TGTGCCAGCGTCCAGGGGGCTCCCCTTTTCGATGAGCAGTTCTTC
TRBJ1-2 | . | . | TRBV18 | CASSPLADRGFKGYGYTF | TGTGCCAGCTCACCACTAGCGGACAGAGGGTTTAAGGGCTATGGCTACACCTTC
TRBJ2-3 | . | TRBD1 | TRBV6-5 | CASSYGTGENTQYF | TGTGCCAGCAGTTACGGGACAGGGGAAAATACGCAGTATTTT
TRBJ2-3 | . | . | TRBV7-8 | CASSLRSYTDTQYF | TGTGCCAGCAGCTTGAGGTCTTACACAGATACGCAGTATTTT
TRBJ1-1 | . | . | TRBV6-5 | CASSRGRGTEAFF | TGTGCCAGCAGTCGTGGGCGGGGCACTGAAGCTTTCTTT
TRBJ1-2 | few | . | TRBV6-4 | CASSPDRSNYGYTF | TGTGCCAGCAGCCCGGACAGATCTAACTATGGCTACACCTTC
TRBJ2-3 | . | . | TRBV7-3 | CASSSLQGTDTQYF | TGTGCCAGCAGCTCTCTCCAGGGAACAGATACGCAGTATTTT
TRBJ1-1 | . | TRBD1 | TRBV4-2 | CASSPSGTGLYTEAFF | TGTGCCAGCAGCCCCTCCGGGACAGGGCTATACACTGAAGCTTTCTTT
TRBJ2-1 | . | . | TRBV3-1/TRBV3-2 | CASSQDRVGGNEQFF | TGTGCCAGCAGCCAAGATAGGGTGGGGGGAAATGAGCAGTTCTTC
TRBJ2-1 | . | . | TRBV3-1/TRBV3-2 | CASSQESRVSYNEQFF | TGTGCCAGCAGCCAAGAAAGCAGAGTCTCCTACAATGAGCAGTTCTTC
TRBJ2-1 | . | . | TRBV19 | CASSTHGGGNEQFF | TGTGCCAGTTCTACTCACGGGGGAGGCAATGAGCAGTTCTTC
TRBJ1-6 | . | . | TRBV9 | CASSATSSYNSPLHF | TGTGCCAGCAGCGCCACAAGCTCCTATAATTCACCCCTCCACTTT
TRBJ1-2 | . | TRBD1 | TRBV9 | CASSATGGGYTF | TGTGCCAGCAGCGCTACAGGGGGCGGCTACACCTTC
TRBJ2-1 | once | TRBD2 | TRBV6-5 | CASSYSPSGGYNEQFF | TGTGCCAGCAGTTACTCGCCGAGCGGGGGATACAATGAGCAGTTCTTC
TRBJ1-5 | . | . | TRBV6-4 | CASRTPHRDEDQPQHF | TGTGCCAGCAGAACCCCTCACAGGGATGAGGATCAGCCCCAGCATTTT
TRBJ2-7 | . | TRBD1 | TRBV7-9 | CASSGRDSPVYSYEQYF | TGTGCCAGCAGCGGCCGGGACAGTCCTGTCTATTCCTACGAGCAGTACTTC
TRBJ1-2 | . | . | TRBV28 | CASSPQGDGYTF | TGTGCCAGCAGCCCCCAAGGGGATGGCTACACCTTC
TRBJ2-2 | . | . | TRBV15 | CATSRATNTGELFF | TGTGCCACCAGCAGAGCCACGAACACCGGGGAGCTGTTTTTT
TRBJ2-1 | . | TRBD1 | TRBV7-3 | CASSILPGGQGRNEQFF | TGTGCCAGCAGCATCCTCCCGGGGGGACAGGGTAGGAATGAGCAGTTCTTC
TRBJ1-2 | . | . | TRBV3-1/TRBV3-2 | CASSSDKHHGYTF | TGTGCCAGCAGCTCCGACAAGCACCATGGCTACACCTTC
TRBJ2-7 | . | TRBD2 | TRBV5-1 | CASSFGLAGGLSYEQYF | TGCGCCAGCAGCTTTGGACTAGCGGGGGGATTATCCTACGAGCAGTACTTC
TRBJ1-1 | . | . | TRBV3-1/TRBV3-2 | CASSQERGRAFF | TGTGCCAGCAGCCAAGAGAGAGGGAGAGCTTTCTTT
TRBJ2-7 | . | . | TRBV19 | CASSNTGAYEQYF | TGTGCCAGTAGTAACACGGGGGCCTACGAGCAGTACTTC
TRBJ2-1 | . | . | TRBV10-3 | CAIRDGYNEQFF | TGTGCCATCAGGGACGGCTACAATGAGCAGTTCTTC
TRBJ1-4 | . | TRBD1 | TRBV29-1 | CSASYRGTSEKLFF | TGCAGCGCTAGCTACAGGGGAACGAGTGAAAAACTGTTTTTT
TRBJ2-7 | . | TRBD2 | TRBV5-1 | CASSFSGRASSYEQYF | TGCGCCAGCAGCTTTAGCGGGAGGGCCTCTTCCTACGAGCAGTACTTC
TRBJ2-7 | . | . | TRBV9 | CASSVGTGISYEQYF | TGTGCCAGCAGCGTAGGGACGGGAATCTCCTACGAGCAGTACTTC
TRBJ1-4 | . | . | TRBV19 | CASRDGGSNEKLFF | TGTGCCAGTAGGGATGGGGGGTCTAATGAAAAACTGTTTTTT
TRBJ2-1 | . | TRBD2 | TRBV15 | CATSRPHGTSGRNEQFF | TGTGCCACCAGCAGGCCCCATGGAACTAGCGGGAGGAATGAGCAGTTCTTC
TRBJ2-5 | . | TRBD2 | TRBV5-4 | CASSRAGTSRETQYF | TGTGCCAGCAGCAGAGCCGGGACTAGCCGGGAGACCCAGTACTTC
TRBJ2-1 | . | . | TRBV7-8 | CASSLFNQGGEQFF | TGTGCCAGCAGCTTATTTAACCAGGGTGGTGAGCAGTTCTTC
TRBJ1-2 | . | . | TRBV7-9 | CASSLAGLNGYTF | TGTGCCAGCAGCTTAGCGGGACTTAATGGCTACACCTTC
TRBJ2-3 | . | . | TRBV11-2 | CASSLAGAITQYF | TGTGCCAGCAGCTTAGCCGGGGCCATTACGCAGTATTTT
TRBJ1-6 | . | TRBD1 | TRBV9 | CASSSRDSNNSPLHF | TGTGCCAGCAGCTCCCGGGACAGCAATAATTCACCCCTCCACTTT
TRBJ2-7 | . | TRBD1 | TRBV9 | CASSVGADRGTHEQYF | TGTGCCAGCAGCGTAGGGGCGGACAGGGGTACCCACGAGCAGTACTTC
TRBJ1-2 | . | . | TRBV2 | CASSESQGGGYTF | TGTGCCAGCAGTGAAAGCCAGGGAGGTGGCTACACCTTC
TRBJ2-4 | . | TRBD1 | TRBV5-8 | CASSLGQGESAKNIQYF | TGTGCCAGCAGCTTGGGACAGGGAGAATCGGCCAAAAACATTCAGTACTTC
TRBJ2-1 | . | . | TRBV27 | CASRGGWGSGPNEQFF | TGTGCCAGCAGGGGGGGATGGGGTAGCGGTCCCAATGAGCAGTTCTTC
TRBJ2-5 | many | . | TRBV5-1 | CASSLGRGAETQYF | TGCGCCAGCAGCTTGGGCAGAGGGGCAGAGACCCAGTACTTC
TRBJ1-1 | . | TRBD1 | TRBV5-3 | CARSLALTGENTEAFF | TGTGCCAGAAGCTTGGCACTAACAGGGGAGAACACTGAAGCTTTCTTT
TRBJ2-1 | once | TRBD1 | TRBV14 | CASSQPGQGASNEQFF | TGTGCCAGCAGCCAACCGGGACAGGGGGCCTCAAATGAGCAGTTCTTC
TRBJ1-4 | . | . | TRBV5-4 | CASSLRQVGNEKLFF | TGTGCCAGCAGCTTGCGCCAAGTCGGGAATGAAAAACTGTTTTTT
TRBJ2-7 | . | . | TRBV6-6 | CASSSEGRGQYF | TGTGCCAGCAGTTCCGAGGGAAGGGGGCAGTACTTC
TRBJ1-2 | . | . | TRBV3-1/TRBV3-2 | CASSQPEWGGGYTF | TGTGCCAGCAGCCAACCCGAGTGGGGAGGCGGCTACACCTTC
TRBJ2-7 | . | . | TRBV28 | CASNEQGGYEQYF | TGTGCCTCCAACGAGCAGGGGGGATACGAGCAGTACTTC
TRBJ2-3 | . | TRBD2 | TRBV7-2 | CASSLVGTSGGRSRNTQYF | TGTGCCAGCAGCTTAGTAGGGACTAGCGGGGGTCGGTCCCGAAATACGCAGTATTTT
TRBJ2-2 | . | . | TRBV5-1 | CASSSKNTGELFF | TGCGCCAGCAGCTCCAAGAACACCGGGGAGCTGTTTTTT
TRBJ2-3 | . | . | TRBV19 | CASSNGVRGTDTQYF | TGTGCCAGTAGTAACGGGGTGAGGGGCACAGATACGCAGTATTTT
TRBJ2-7 | few | . | TRBV7-2 | CASSSPGHSDSYEQYF | TGTGCCAGCAGCTCCCCTGGACACTCCGATTCCTACGAGCAGTACTTC